Listed here are 21 T cell receptor beta chains from one sample, sequenced in a study of early T cells in non-severe SARS-CoV-2 infection. TCRdb independently ran MiXCR on the 5' RACE reads; one entry per CDR3 protein. The sample has tens of thousands of distinct CDR3 sequences, about 15% seen once. Sequencing used whole blood, obtained at baseline. The source is an adult who was a healthcare worker with PCR-confirmed SARS-CoV-2 infection or an uninfected control (not recorded which).

This clonotype came up a few times. J is TRBJ2-7 and V is TRBV20-1; D call uncertain. CDR1 and CDR2 from the germline V gene are DFQATT and SNEGSKA (reference sequence). The CDR3 extends over 13 amino acids. The V end was cut by 6 bases, the J end by 4 bases, with 16 bases between. In DNA form, the CDR3 reads TGCAGTGCAAGTCGGTTCCGATCTTACGAGCAGTACTTC. Protein: CSASRFRSYEQYF.

The chain combines TRBV4-1 with TRBJ1-4; D gene unclear. V lost 4 bases to trimming and J lost 8 bases, with 14 bases between them. CDR1 and CDR2 from the germline V gene are MGHRA and YSYEKL. The CDR3 length is 14 residues. As DNA, the CDR3 is TGCGCCAGCAGCCCTGGCCAGGTTGGAGAAAAACTGTTTTTT. Translating gives CASSPGQVGEKLFF.

This clonotype was detected many times. V gene TRBV5-1 combines with J gene TRBJ2-2; the D gene is possibly TRBD2 (6 bases). The CDR3 loop spans 15 amino acids. V was trimmed by 0 bases and J by 5 bases, leaving 11 bases between them. Germline V gives CDR1 SGHRS, CDR2 YFSETQ. The CDR3: CASSLGSGATGELFF. Here the CDR3 DNA reads TGCGCCAGCAGCTTGGGTAGCGGTGCTACCGGGGAGCTGTTTTTT.

This clonotype was seen at least ten times. The CDR3 coding sequence is TGCGCCAGCAGCCCCGGGGGGTACCAAGAGACCCAGTACTTC. Protein product: CASSPGGYQETQYF. This rearrangement joins TRBV4-1 to TRBJ2-5; 7 bases agree with TRBD2. From germline, CDR1 is MGHRA and CDR2 YSYEKL. The V gene end was trimmed by 4 bases and the J gene end by 0 bases; junction bases not matched to a gene: 2. The CDR3 has 14 amino acids.

This sequence joins TRBV10-2 and TRBJ2-1, with 12 bases matching TRBD2. Germline loops: CDR1 WSHSY, CDR2 SAAADI. The length of the CDR3 is 15 residues. Unmatched junction bases numbered 4, after V lost 9 bases and J lost 1 base. CDR3 amino acids: CASYGLAGSYNEQFF. The CDR3 nucleotides read TGCGCCAGTTACGGACTAGCGGGGTCCTACAATGAGCAGTTCTTC.

This sequence joins TRBV6-6 and TRBJ2-3; 7 nucleotides line up with TRBD2. Trimming cost V 7 bases and J 4 bases; bases outside gene matches: 14. Germline lookup yields CDR1 MNHNY and CDR2 SVGAGI (reference sequence). The CDR3 consists of 16 residues. CDR3 sequence reads: CASKNLAGAFPDTQYF. The CDR3 DNA sequence: TGTGCCAGCAAAAACCTCGCGGGAGCTTTCCCAGATACGCAGTATTTT.

The sample holds many counts of this clonotype. This chain joins TRBV7-9 and TRBJ2-7, with a weak D call TRBD2 (5 bases). The CDR3 has 13 amino acids. CDR1 is SEHNR and CDR2 is FQNEAQ in the germline V gene (reference sequence). V lost 2 bases, J lost 7 bases, and 12 bases lay in between. The CDR3 sequence is CASSLTISEEQYF. The DNA for the CDR3 is TGTGCCAGCAGCTTAACGATTAGCGAAGAGCAGTACTTC.

The genes are TRBV20-1 and TRBJ2-7; 7 positions match TRBD1. The CDR3 is 14 residues long. Germline V gene lookup returns CDR1 DFQATT and CDR2 SNEGSKA (reference sequence). With V trimmed by 2 bases and J by 3 bases, 7 bases remained unmatched. CDR3 sequence reads: CSARNLGQNYEQYF. CDR3 nucleotides: TGCAGTGCTAGAAATCTGGGACAGAACTACGAGCAGTACTTC.

As regards this clonotype: Given a much more abundant clone one base away, this may be a read error. V usage is TRBV6-4 and J usage is TRBJ2-1; 13 nucleotides agree with TRBD2. Trimming took 3 bases from V and 6 from J; bases not matched to a gene: 2. The germline V gene encodes CDR1 MRHNA and CDR2 SNTAGT. The CDR3 is made up of 15 amino acids. The CDR3 loop is CASSEGLAGSNEQFF. The CDR3 DNA reads TGTGCCAGCAGTGAGGGACTAGCGGGGTCCAATGAGCAGTTCTTC.

The genes are TRBV5-4 and TRBJ2-7; 8 bases fit TRBD1. With V trimmed by 5 bases and J by 0 bases, 10 bases remained unmatched. This CDR3 region has 16 residues. The V gene's germline CDR1 is SGHNT and CDR2 YYREEE (reference sequence). The CDR3 DNA is TGTGCCAGCAGTCATCCCGGGACAGGAAGCTCCTACGAGCAGTACTTC. It yields the protein CASSHPGTGSSYEQYF.

The chain employs TRBV4-2 and TRBJ2-7; D perhaps matches TRBD2 (6 bases). V was cut by 4 bases and J by 7 bases, with 11 bases left in between. CDR1 is LGHNA and CDR2 is YNFKEQ in the germline V gene. CDR3 length: 12 amino acids. The CDR3 here is CASSPGRTEQYF. In DNA form, the CDR3 reads TGTGCCAGCAGCCCGGGGAGGACTGAGCAGTACTTC.

The chain recombines TRBV3-1 with TRBJ2-7, with D perhaps matching TRBD2 (5 bases). The germline V gene encodes CDR1 LGHDT and CDR2 YNNKEL (reference sequence). The CDR3 has 13 amino acids. The V end lost 2 bases, the J end lost 3 bases, and 8 bases lay between the germline ends. The CDR3 nucleotides are TGTGCCAGCAGCCAATCTACTAGCTACGAGCAGTACTTC. Translated: CASSQSTSYEQYF.

The sample holds a few counts of this clonotype. V is TRBV27 and J is TRBJ2-1, with a tentative D call TRBD2 (6 bases). This CDR3 is 14 amino acids long. The germline V gene has CDR1 MNHEY and CDR2 SMNVEV (reference sequence). The germline V and J ends were trimmed by 4 bases and 3 bases, with 10 bases remaining between them. The CDR3 DNA reads as TGTGCCAGCAGTTGGCGGGACGGCTACAATGAGCAGTTCTTC. This codes for CASSWRDGYNEQFF.

The table lists this clonotype with a few counts. The chain employs TRBV4-1 and TRBJ2-3, with 10 bases that match TRBD2. The V segment lost 4 bases and the J segment 0 bases; nucleotides outside the gene matches: 7. This CDR3 comprises 17 residues. Germline V lookup: CDR1 MGHRA, CDR2 YSYEKL. CDR3 protein: CASSPRWTSGSTDTQYF. The CDR3 DNA reads TGCGCCAGCAGCCCCCGTTGGACTAGCGGCAGCACAGATACGCAGTATTTT.

This chain connects TRBV12-2 to TRBJ2-7; TRBD1 is the table's D call and was not checked against the DNA. TRBV12-2 is a known pseudogene. The CDR3 totals 16 residues. CDR3 protein: CASRLVVREPSYEQYF. The CDR3 DNA follows: TGTGCAAGTCGCTTAGTAGTCAGGGAACCCTCCTACGAGCAGTACTTC.

This clonotype came up a few times. The V and J genes are TRBV7-9 and TRBJ2-1; TRBD1 is a possible D gene (6 bases). Deletions cut 5 bases from V and 4 bases from J, with 9 bases between. Germline V gene sequence: CDR1 SEHNR, CDR2 FQNEAQ (reference sequence). The CDR3 runs 13 residues. CDR3 sequence (DNA): TGTGCCAGCAGCACGGGACAATACAATGAGCAGTTCTTC. It encodes CASSTGQYNEQFF.

The chain recombines TRBV19 with TRBJ2-1; 7 bases align to TRBD2. Looked up from germline, CDR1 is LNHDA and CDR2 is SQIVND (reference sequence). CDR3 size: 17 residues. V lost 5 bases, J lost 7 bases, and 17 bases stayed unmatched. CDR3 protein: CASSLRRLAHPKNEQFF. The DNA of the CDR3 is TGTGCCAGTAGTCTCCGACGACTAGCCCACCCGAAAAATGAGCAGTTCTTC. The variable domain in full, with the rest retrieved from reference TRBV19 and TRBJ2-1, is DGGITQSPKYLFRKEGQNVTLSCEQNLNHDAMYWYRQDPGQGLRLIYYSQIVNDFQKGDIAEGYSVSREKKESFPLTVTSAQKNPTAFYLCASSLRRLAHPKNEQFFGPGTRLTVL.

This sequence joins TRBV3-1 and TRBJ2-1; possible D gene TRBD2, 5 bases. In germline, CDR1 is LGHDT, CDR2 YNNKEL (reference sequence). CDR3 length equals 14 residues. The V end lost 4 bases, the J end lost 6 bases, and 13 bases lay between the germline ends. Here the CDR3 DNA reads TGTGCCAGCAGCCGCCGGGGTTTTGGCAATGAGCAGTTCTTC. Translating gives CASSRRGFGNEQFF.

In its sample, this clonotype was seen many times. The J gene is TRBJ1-2, the V gene TRBV14, with D tentatively TRBD1 (6 bases). This CDR3 comprises 13 residues. From germline, CDR1 is SGHDN and CDR2 FVKESK. V was pared by 2 bases and J by 5 bases, with 9 bases between. CDR3 residues: CASSQSQGYGYTF. DNA for the CDR3: TGTGCCAGCAGCCAATCACAGGGATATGGCTACACCTTC.

This clonotype has just a few counts. The chain couples TRBV28 to TRBJ2-7; 10 bases map to TRBD2. The V gene end was trimmed by 5 bases and the J gene end by 6 bases; junction bases not matched to a gene: 13. The CDR3 has 16 residues. The germline CDR1 and CDR2 sequences are MDHEN and SYDVKM. The CDR3 region is CASSPADASGSSEQYF. In nucleotides, the CDR3 is TGTGCCAGCAGTCCGGCAGACGCTAGCGGGAGCAGCGAGCAGTACTTC.

This chain links TRBV5-5 with TRBJ2-1; tentative D call: TRBD1 (5 bases). Germline loops: CDR1 SGHKS, CDR2 YYEKEE (reference sequence). The CDR3 consists of 12 residues. Between the trimmed V and J ends, which lost 2 bases and 8 bases, there was a span of 8 bases. The CDR3 is CASSFQGYEQFF. Written as DNA, the CDR3 is TGTGCCAGCAGCTTCCAGGGTTATGAGCAGTTCTTC.